The entry below describes one T cell receptor (beta chain). The sample is drawn from a study of T cells in narcolepsy. The CDR3 sequence is 13 residues long. Trimming shortened V by 0 bases and J by 3 bases, and 6 bases separated the two germline ends. The germline CDR1 and CDR2 sequences are SGDLS and YYNGEE. Sequencing used immunoSEQ multiplex PCR; TCRdb keeps in-frame clones, though not all of them. Here the sample spans approximately 25,000 clones, 80% to 90% being singletons. This chain uses TRBV9 with TRBJ1-1, with D uncertain. This TCR came from a human donor with narcolepsy. Sequenced input: CD45RA- memory CD4+ T cells from PBMCs. In DNA form, the CDR3 reads TGTGCCAGCAGCGTAGACGGGGACACTGAAGCTTTCTTT. Translating gives CASSVDGDTEAFF. Based on the CDR3 plus reference TRBV9 and TRBJ1-1, the full variable domain is DSGVTQTPKHLITATGQRVTLRCSPRSGDLSVYWYQQSLDQGLQFLIQYYNGEERAKGNILERFSAQQFPDLHSELNLSSLELGDSALYFCASSVDGDTEAFFGQGTRLTVV.